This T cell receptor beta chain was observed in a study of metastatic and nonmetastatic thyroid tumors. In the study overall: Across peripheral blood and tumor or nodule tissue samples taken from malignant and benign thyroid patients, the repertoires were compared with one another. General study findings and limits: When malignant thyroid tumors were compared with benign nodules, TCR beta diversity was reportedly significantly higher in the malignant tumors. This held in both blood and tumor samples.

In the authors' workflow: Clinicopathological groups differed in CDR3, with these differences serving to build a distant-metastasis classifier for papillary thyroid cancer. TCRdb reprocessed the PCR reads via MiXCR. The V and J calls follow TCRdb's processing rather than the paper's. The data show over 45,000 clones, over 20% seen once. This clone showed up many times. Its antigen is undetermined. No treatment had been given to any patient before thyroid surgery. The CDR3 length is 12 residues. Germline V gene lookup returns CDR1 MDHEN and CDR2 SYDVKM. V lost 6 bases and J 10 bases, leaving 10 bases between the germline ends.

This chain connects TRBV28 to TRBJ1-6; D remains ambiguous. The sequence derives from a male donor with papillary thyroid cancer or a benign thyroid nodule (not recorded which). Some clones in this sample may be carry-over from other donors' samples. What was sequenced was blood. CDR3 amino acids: CASRSTGSPLHF. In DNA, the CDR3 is TGTGCCAGCAGATCGACCGGGTCACCCCTCCACTTT. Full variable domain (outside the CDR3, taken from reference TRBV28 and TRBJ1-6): DVKVTQSSRYLVKRTGEKVFLECVQDMDHENMFWYRQDPGLGLRLIYFSYDVKMKEKGDIPEGYSVSREKKERFSLILESASTNQTSMYLCASRSTGSPLHFGNGTRLTVT.